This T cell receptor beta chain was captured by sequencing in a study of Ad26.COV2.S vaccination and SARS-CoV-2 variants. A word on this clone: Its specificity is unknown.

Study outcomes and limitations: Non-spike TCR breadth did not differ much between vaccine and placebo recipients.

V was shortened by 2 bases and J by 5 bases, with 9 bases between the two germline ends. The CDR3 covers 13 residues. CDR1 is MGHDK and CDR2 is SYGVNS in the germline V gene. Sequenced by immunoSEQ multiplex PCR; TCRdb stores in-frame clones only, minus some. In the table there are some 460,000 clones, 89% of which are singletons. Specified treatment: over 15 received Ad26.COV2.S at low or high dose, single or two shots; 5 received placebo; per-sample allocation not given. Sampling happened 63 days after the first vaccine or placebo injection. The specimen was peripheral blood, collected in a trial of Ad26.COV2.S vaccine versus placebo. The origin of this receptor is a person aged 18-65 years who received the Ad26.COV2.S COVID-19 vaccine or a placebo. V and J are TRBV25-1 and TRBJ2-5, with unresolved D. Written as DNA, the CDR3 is TGTGCCAGCAGTGAAGCGGCTCTGGAGACCCAGTACTTC. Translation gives CASSEAALETQYF.